This T cell receptor (beta chain) was identified in a study of OX40 agonist ivuxolimab in advanced cancers. Study-wide context: Antecedent anti-PD-1, anti-PD-L1 or anti-CTLA-4 therapy was permissible, with 30% to 50% having received some.

Only in-frame clones appear in the TCRdb table, and some are missing; sequencing was by immunoSEQ multiplex PCR. The data show about 58,000 clones, approximately 88% seen once. From germline, CDR1 is SGHDN and CDR2 FVKESK. Trimming removed 1 base at V and 2 bases at J, with 15 bases between. This CDR3 contains 18 residues. The sequence was collected from an adult with an advanced solid tumor such as melanoma, head and neck, liver or kidney cancer. The sample here was CD4+ or CD8+ T cells sorted from blood, taken in a trial of the OX40 agonist ivuxolimab. The gene calls are TRBV14 and TRBJ2-6; no definite D call. CDR3 bases: TGTGCCAGCAGCCAAGCCCACAGAAATAGGGCTGGGGCCAACGTCCTGACTTTC. Translated: CASSQAHRNRAGANVLTF.